This T cell receptor beta chain is drawn from a study of glioma-infiltrating T cells after dendritic cell vaccination. Across the study: Patients had newly diagnosed or recurrent glioblastoma and received dendritic cell vaccines. Autologous tumor lysate-pulsed dendritic cell vaccination was given between the early 2000s and the early 2010s. Monocyte-derived dendritic cells, cultured 7 to 8 days with IL-4 and GM-CSF, were pulsed with autologous tumor lysate.

Sequencing used immunoSEQ multiplex PCR; TCRdb keeps in-frame clones, though not all of them. The sample holds some 46,000 clones; about 91% are singletons and the top ten take approximately 5.3%. The V end lost 2 bases, the J end lost 13 bases, and 14 bases lay between the germline ends. The CDR3 runs 12 residues. Germline CDR1 is MNHEY and CDR2 is SMNVEV (reference sequence). Noted time point: after dendritic cell vaccination, including at tumor progression/relapse. Isocitrate dehydrogenase mutation was absent in all glioblastoma patients. This chain uses TRBV27 with TRBJ2-5, with a tentative D call TRBD2 (6 bases). The TCR comes from a human donor with glioblastoma. This specimen consisted of blood, obtained after dendritic cell vaccination. The CDR3, as DNA: TGTGCCAGCAGTTTACCCGCGGGGCAGGCGTACTTC. Its protein product is CASSLPAGQAYF.